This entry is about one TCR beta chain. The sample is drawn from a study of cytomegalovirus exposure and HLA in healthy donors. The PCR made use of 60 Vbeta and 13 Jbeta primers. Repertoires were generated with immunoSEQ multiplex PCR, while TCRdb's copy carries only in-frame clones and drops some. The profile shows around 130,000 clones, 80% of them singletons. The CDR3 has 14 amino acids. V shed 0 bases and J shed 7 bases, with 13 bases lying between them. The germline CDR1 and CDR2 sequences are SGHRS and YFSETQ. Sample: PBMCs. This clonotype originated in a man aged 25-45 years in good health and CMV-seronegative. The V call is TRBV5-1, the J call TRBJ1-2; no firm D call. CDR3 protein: CASSLDTEGGGYTF. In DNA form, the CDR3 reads TGCGCCAGCAGCTTGGACACTGAGGGAGGTGGCTACACCTTC. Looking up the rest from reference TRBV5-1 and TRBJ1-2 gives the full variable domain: KAGVTQTPRYLIKTRGQQVTLSCSPISGHRSVSWYQQTPGQGLQFLFEYFSETQRNKGNFPGRFSGRQFSNSRSEMNVSTLELGDSALYLCASSLDTEGGGYTFGSGTRLTVV.